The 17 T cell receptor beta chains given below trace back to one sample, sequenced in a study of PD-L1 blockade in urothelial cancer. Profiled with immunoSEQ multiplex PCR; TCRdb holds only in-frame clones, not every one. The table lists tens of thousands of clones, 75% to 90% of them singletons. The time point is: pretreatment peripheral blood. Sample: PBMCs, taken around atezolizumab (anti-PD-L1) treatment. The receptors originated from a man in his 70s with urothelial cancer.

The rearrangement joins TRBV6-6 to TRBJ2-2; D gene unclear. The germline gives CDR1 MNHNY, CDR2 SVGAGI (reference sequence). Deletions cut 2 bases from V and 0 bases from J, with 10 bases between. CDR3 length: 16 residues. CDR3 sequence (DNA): TGTGCCAGCAGTTACCTGCGCGGCTCGAACACCGGGGAGCTGTTTTTT. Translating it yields CASSYLRGSNTGELFF.

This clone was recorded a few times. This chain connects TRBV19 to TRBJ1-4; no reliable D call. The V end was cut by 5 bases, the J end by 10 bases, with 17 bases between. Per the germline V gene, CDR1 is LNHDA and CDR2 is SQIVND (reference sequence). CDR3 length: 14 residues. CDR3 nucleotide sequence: TGTGCCAGTAGTGACACGATTCGGGAAGCAAAACTGTTTTTT. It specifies CASSDTIREAKLFF.

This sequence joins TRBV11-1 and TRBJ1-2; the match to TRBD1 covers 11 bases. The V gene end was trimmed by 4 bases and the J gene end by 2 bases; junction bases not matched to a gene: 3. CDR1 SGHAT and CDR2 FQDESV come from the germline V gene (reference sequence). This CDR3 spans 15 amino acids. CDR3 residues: CASSWGQGVNYGYTF. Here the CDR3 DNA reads TGTGCCAGCAGCTGGGGACAGGGGGTCAACTATGGCTACACCTTC.

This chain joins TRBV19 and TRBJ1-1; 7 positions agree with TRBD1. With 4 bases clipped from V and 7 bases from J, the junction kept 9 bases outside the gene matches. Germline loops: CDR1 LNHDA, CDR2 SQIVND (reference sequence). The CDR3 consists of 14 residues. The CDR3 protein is CASSNRQGRDEAFF. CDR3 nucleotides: TGTGCCAGTAGTAACCGACAGGGAAGGGATGAAGCTTTCTTT.

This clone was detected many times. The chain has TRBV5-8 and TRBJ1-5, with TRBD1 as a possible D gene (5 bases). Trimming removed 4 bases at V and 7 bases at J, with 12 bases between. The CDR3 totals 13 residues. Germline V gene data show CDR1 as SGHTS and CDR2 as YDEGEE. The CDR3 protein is CASSLGGGQPQHF. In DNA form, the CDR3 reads TGTGCCAGCAGCCTGGGGGGGGGACAGCCCCAGCATTTT.

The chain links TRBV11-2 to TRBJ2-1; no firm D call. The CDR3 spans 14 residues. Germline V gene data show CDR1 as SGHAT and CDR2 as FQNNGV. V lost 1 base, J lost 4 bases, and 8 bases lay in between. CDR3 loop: CASSLGAEYNEQFF. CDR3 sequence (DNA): TGTGCCAGCAGCTTAGGGGCTGAATACAATGAGCAGTTCTTC.

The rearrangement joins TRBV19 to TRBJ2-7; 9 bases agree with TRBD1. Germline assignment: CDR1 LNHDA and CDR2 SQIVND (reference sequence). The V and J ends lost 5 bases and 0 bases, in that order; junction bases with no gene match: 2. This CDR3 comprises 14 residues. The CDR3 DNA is TGTGCCAGTAGTGAACAGGGGGCCTCCTACGAGCAGTACTTC. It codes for CASSEQGASYEQYF.

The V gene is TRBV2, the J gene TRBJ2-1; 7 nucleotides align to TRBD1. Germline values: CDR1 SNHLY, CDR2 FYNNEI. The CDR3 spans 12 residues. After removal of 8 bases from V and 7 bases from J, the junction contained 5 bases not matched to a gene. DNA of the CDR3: TGTGCCAGCGGACAGGTTAGAAATGAGCAGTTCTTC. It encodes CASGQVRNEQFF.

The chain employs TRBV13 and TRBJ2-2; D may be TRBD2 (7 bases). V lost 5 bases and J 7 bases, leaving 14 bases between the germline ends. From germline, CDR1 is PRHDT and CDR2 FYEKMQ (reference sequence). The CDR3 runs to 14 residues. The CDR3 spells CASSAGAANGELFF. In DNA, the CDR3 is TGTGCCAGCAGCGCGGGGGCGGCTAACGGGGAGCTGTTTTTT.

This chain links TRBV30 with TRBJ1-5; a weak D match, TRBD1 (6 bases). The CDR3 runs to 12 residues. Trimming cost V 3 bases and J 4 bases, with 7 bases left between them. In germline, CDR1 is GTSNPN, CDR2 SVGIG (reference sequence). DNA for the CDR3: TGTGCCTGGAGCAGGGGTAATCAGCCCCAGCATTTT. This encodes CAWSRGNQPQHF.

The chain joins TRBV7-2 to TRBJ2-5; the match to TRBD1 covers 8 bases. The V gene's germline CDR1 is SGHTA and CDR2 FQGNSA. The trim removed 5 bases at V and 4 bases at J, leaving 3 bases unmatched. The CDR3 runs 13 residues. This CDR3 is CASSQGAGETQYF. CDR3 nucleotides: TGTGCCAGCAGCCAGGGGGCTGGAGAGACCCAGTACTTC.

The CDR3 bases are TGTGCCAGCTCACCAAGTCCGGGATTGTCGTTAGAGCAGTACTTC. Protein product: CASSPSPGLSLEQYF. This sequence joins TRBV18 and TRBJ2-7; perhaps TRBD2 as D (5 bases). Trimming removed 2 bases from V and 7 bases from J, with 18 bases in between. The CDR3 runs 15 residues. The germline V gene encodes CDR1 KGHSH and CDR2 LQKENI.

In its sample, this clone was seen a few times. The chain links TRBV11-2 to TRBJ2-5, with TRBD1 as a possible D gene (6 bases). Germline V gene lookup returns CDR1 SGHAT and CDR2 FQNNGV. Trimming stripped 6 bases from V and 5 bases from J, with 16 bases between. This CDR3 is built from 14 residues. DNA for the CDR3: TGTGCCAGCAGAACCAGGGGTGCGGATGAGACCCAGTACTTC. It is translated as CASRTRGADETQYF.

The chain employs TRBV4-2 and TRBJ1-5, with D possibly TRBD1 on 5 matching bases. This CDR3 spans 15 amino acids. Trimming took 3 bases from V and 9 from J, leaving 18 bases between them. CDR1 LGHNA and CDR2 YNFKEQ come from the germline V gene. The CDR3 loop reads CASSQGGVDGRPQHF. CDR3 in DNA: TGTGCCAGCAGCCAGGGGGGGGTAGACGGACGGCCCCAGCATTTT.

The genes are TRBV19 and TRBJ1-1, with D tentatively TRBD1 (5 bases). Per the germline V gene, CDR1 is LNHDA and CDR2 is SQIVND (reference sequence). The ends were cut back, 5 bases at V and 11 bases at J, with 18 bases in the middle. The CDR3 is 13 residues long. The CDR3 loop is CASSLSGDQGAFF. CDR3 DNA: TGTGCCAGTAGTCTCTCGGGGGACCAGGGTGCTTTCTTT. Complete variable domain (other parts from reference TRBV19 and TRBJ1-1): DGGITQSPKYLFRKEGQNVTLSCEQNLNHDAMYWYRQDPGQGLRLIYYSQIVNDFQKGDIAEGYSVSREKKESFPLTVTSAQKNPTAFYLCASSLSGDQGAFFGQGTRLTVV.

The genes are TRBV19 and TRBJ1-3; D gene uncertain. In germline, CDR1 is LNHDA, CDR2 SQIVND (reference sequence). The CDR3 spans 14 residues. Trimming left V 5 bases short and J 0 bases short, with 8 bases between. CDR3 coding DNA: TGTGCCAGTAGTCGGACTGACTCTGGAAACACCATATATTTT. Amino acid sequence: CASSRTDSGNTIYF.

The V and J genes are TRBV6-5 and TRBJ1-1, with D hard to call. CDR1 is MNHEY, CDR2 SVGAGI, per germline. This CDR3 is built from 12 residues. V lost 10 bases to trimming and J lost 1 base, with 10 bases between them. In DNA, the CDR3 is TGTGCCACCGGAACAGAGAACACTGAAGCTTTCTTT. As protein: CATGTENTEAFF.